This TCR beta chain was sequenced for a study of cytomegalovirus exposure and HLA in healthy donors. Study outcomes and limitations: A later analysis found that most CMV-associated TCR beta chains appeared HLA-restricted.

The CDR3 runs to 14 residues. Looked up from germline, CDR1 is SGHAT and CDR2 is FQNNGV. V shed 4 bases, J shed 4 bases, and the junction held 5 bases outside the gene matches. This clone was observed a single time. Its antigen is not known. PCR was performed using 60 Vbeta and 13 Jbeta primers. The data were produced by immunoSEQ multiplex PCR, yet TCRdb's version contains in-frame clones alone and is incomplete. The sample records approximately 150,000 clones, around two thirds being singletons. Sequencing was carried out using PBMCs. The chain links TRBV11-2 to TRBJ1-1; 8 bases agree with TRBD1. The clonotype originates from a male donor in good health and CMV-seronegative. CDR3 nucleotide sequence: TGTGCCAGCAGCTACTACAGGGGGGGCACTGAAGCTTTCTTT. Translating gives CASSYYRGGTEAFF.